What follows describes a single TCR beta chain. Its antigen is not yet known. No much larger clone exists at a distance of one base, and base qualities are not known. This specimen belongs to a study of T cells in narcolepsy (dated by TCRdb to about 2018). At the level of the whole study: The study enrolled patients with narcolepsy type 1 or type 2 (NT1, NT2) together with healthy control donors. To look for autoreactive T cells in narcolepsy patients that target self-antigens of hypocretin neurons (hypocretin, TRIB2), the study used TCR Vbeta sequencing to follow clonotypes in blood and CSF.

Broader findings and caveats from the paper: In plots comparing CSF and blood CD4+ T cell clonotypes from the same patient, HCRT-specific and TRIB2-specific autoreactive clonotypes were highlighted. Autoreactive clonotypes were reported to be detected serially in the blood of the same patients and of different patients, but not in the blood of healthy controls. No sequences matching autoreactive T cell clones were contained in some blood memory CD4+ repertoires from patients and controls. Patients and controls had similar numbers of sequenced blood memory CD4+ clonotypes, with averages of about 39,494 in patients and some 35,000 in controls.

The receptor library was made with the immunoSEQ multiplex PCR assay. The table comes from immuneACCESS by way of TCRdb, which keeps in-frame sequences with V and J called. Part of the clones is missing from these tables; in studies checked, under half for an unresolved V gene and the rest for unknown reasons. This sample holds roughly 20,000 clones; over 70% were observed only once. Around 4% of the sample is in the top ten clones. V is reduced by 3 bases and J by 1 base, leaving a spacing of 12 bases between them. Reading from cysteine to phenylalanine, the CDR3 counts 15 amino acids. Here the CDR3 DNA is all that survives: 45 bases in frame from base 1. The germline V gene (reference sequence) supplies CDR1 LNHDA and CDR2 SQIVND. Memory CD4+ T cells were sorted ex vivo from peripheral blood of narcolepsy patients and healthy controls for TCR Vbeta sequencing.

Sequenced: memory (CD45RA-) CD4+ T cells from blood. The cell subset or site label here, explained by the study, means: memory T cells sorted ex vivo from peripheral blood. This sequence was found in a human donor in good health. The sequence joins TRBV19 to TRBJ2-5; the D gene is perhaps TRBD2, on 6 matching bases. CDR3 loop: CASSMAGSGQETQYF. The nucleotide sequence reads TGTGCCAGTAGTATGGCGGGGAGCGGCCAAGAGACCCAGTACTTC.